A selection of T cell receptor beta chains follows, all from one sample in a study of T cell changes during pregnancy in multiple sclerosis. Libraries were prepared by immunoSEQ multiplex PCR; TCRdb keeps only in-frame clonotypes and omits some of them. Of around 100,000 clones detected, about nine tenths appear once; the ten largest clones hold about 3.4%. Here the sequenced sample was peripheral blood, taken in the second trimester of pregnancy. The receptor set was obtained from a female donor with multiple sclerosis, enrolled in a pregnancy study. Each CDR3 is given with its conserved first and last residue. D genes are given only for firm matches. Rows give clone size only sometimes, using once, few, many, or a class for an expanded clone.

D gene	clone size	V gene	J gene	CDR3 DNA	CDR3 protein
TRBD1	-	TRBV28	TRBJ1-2	TGTGCCAGCAGGGTACAGGGGAATGGCTACACCTTC	CASRVQGNGYTF
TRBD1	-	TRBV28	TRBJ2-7	TGTGCCAGCAGTTTATTTTATTTTACAGGGGACGACTACGAGCAGTACTTC	CASSLFYFTGDDYEQYF
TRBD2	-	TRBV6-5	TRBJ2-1	TGTGCCAGCAGCCTAGCGGGAGGGCGGGATGAGCAGTTCTTC	CASSLAGGRDEQFF
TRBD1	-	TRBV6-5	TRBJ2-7	TGTGCCAGCAGTTACTCCTCGGGACAGGGGGCGAGGGAGCAGTACTTC	CASSYSSGQGAREQYF
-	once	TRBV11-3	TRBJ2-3	TGTGCCAGCAGCTTTAACACAGATACGCAGTATTTT	CASSFNTDTQYF
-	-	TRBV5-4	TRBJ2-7	TGTGCCAGCAGCCCGGGCCTAGCCCCCTACGAGCAGTACTTC	CASSPGLAPYEQYF
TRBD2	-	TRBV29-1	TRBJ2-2	TGCAGCGTTGGGTTAAGCGGGAGGGCCGACACCGGGGAGCTGTTTTTT	CSVGLSGRADTGELFF
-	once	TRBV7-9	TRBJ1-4	TGTGCCAGCAGCTCCTTCTTAGGTAGCCTTAATGAAAAACTGTTTTTT	CASSSFLGSLNEKLFF
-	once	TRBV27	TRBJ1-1	TGTGCCAGCAGCCCGCCGGGAGCAGCGATGAACACTGAAGCTTTCTTT	CASSPPGAAMNTEAFF
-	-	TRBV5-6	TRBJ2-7	TGTGCCAGCAGCGCCGGGGGATTTAGCGAGCAGTACTTC	CASSAGGFSEQYF
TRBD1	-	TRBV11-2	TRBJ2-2	TGTGCCAGCAGCTCCCGTCTAACAGGGGCCGGGGAGCTGTTTTTT	CASSSRLTGAGELFF
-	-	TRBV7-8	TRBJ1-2	TGTGCCAGCAGCCCGAGCGGGGGCCAAACCTATGGCTACACCTTC	CASSPSGGQTYGYTF
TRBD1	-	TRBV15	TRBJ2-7	TGTGCCACCAGCAGATTTCCGGGACAGGGATCCTACGAGCAGTACTTC	CATSRFPGQGSYEQYF
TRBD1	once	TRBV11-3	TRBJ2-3	TGTGCCAGCAGCTTAGGGGACAGATCTAGCACAGATACGCAGTATTTT	CASSLGDRSSTDTQYF
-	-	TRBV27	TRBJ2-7	TGTGCCAGCAGTTCCTCTAGGTATACCTACGAGCAGTACTTC	CASSSSRYTYEQYF
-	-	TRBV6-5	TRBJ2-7	TGTGCCAGCAGCATCGACCCGGGCTCCTACGAGCAGTACTTC	CASSIDPGSYEQYF
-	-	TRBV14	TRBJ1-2	TGTGCCAGCAGCCACGGAGGGATCTATGGCTACACCTTC	CASSHGGIYGYTF
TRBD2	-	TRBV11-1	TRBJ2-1	TGTGCCAGCAGCTTAAGACTAGCGGGAGGGCCGGATGAGCAGTTCTTC	CASSLRLAGGPDEQFF
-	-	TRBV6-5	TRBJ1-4	TGTGCCAGCAGTTACGGTCCAGGGAATGAAAAACTGTTTTTT	CASSYGPGNEKLFF
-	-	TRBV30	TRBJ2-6	TGTGCCTGGAGTCCCACAGGTACTGGGGCCAACGTCCTGACTTTC	CAWSPTGTGANVLTF
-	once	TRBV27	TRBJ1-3	TGTGCCAGCAGCAAACAGGGTACTGGAAACACCATATATTTT	CASSKQGTGNTIYF
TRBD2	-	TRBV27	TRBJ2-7	TGTGCCAGCAGCCCCAGTCGGGGGGTGGGCTCCTACGAGCAGTACTTC	CASSPSRGVGSYEQYF
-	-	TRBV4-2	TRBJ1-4	TGTGCCAGCAGCCAAGTTGACAGCACAACTAATGAAAAACTGTTTTTT	CASSQVDSTTNEKLFF
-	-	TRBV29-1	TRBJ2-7	TGCAGCGTTGAACAGGGGGGAAACAGGGAGTACTTC	CSVEQGGNREYF
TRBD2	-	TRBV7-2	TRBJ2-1	TGTGCCAGTTTCGAGCTGGGGGGAGGGCCGGGAGGTGAGCAGTTCTTC	CASFELGGGPGGEQFF
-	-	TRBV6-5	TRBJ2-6	TGTGCCAGCAGCCCCAGTTCTGGGGCCAACGTCCTGACTTTC	CASSPSSGANVLTF
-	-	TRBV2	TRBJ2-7	TGTGCCAGCAGTGGGGACACCTACGAGCAGTACTTC	CASSGDTYEQYF
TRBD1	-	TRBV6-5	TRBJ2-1	TGTGCCACCACCGGGACAGGGTCCATGCGGAATGAGCAGTTCTTC	CATTGTGSMRNEQFF
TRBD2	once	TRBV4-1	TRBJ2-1	TGCGCCAGCAGCCGTCGACTAGCGGGTTCGAGCTCCTACAATGAGCAGTTCTTC	CASSRRLAGSSSYNEQFF
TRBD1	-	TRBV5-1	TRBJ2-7	TGCGCCAGCAGCTATGGGGACAGAAACTACGAGCAGTACTTC	CASSYGDRNYEQYF
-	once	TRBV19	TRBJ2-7	TGTGCCTCAGCACCCGGGAATCTTCGTTACGAGCAGTACTTC	CASAPGNLRYEQYF
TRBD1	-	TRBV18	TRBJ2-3	TGTGCCAGCTCACCTAGACAGGGGAGCACAGATACGCAGTATTTT	CASSPRQGSTDTQYF
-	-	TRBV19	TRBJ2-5	TGTGCCAGTAGTATAGTGGGCGGGAAGAAAGAGACCCAGTACTTC	CASSIVGGKKETQYF
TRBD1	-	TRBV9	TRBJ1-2	TGTGCCAGCAGTCTAGGGGGCTCCTATGGCTACACCTTC	CASSLGGSYGYTF
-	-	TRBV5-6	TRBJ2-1	TGTGCCAGCAGCTTGATTAGCTCCTACAATGAGCAGTTCTTC	CASSLISSYNEQFF
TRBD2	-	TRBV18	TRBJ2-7	TGTGCCAGCGCGAACGGGGGGGGCGAGCAGTACTTC	CASANGGGEQYF
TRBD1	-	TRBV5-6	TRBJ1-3	TGTGCCAGCAGCTGGACAGGGGCTACTGGAAACACCATATATTTT	CASSWTGATGNTIYF